This TCR beta chain was recovered during a study (dated by TCRdb to about 2015). At the level of the whole study: The study set out to test whether tumor-infiltrating Tregs in breast cancer get recruited from blood Tregs or are instead converted in situ from other CD4+ T cell subsets.

This clonotype is considered medium-sized (0.01 to 0.1%). Its cognate antigen has yet to be identified. Per-base qualities were not stored, and no clone one base away is much larger. CDR1 and CDR2 are read off the germline V gene as SGHRS and YFSETQ. V has 2 bases trimmed and J has 9 bases trimmed; junction bases matching no gene number 9. From the cysteine through the phenylalanine, the CDR3 covers 15 amino acids. Only CDR3 DNA remains: 45 bases, in frame from the first base. What the authors observed across the whole study: The TCR alpha and beta sequences of tumor-infiltrating Tregs showed the greatest overlap with tumor naive CD4+ T cells, followed by blood naive CD4+ T cells. The TCR gene usage of tumor memory CD4+ T cells clustered together with blood and lymph node memory CD4+ cells and with lymph node naive CD4+ cells. Rather than covering whole repertoires, validation in the larger cohort was restricted to a single TCR beta V-J rearrangement.

Full-length TCR variable regions were amplified by 5' RACE PCR with constant-region reverse primers, and semi-nested PCR with Nested Universal Primer A was subsequently performed. The ReliaPrep RNA Cell Miniprep System was used to extract total RNA, which was then reverse transcribed into 5'RACE-ready cDNA with the SMARTer RACE 5'/3' Kit. Full-length TCR alpha and beta libraries were barcoded with multiplex adaptors and sequenced on an Illumina MiSeq. In the paper's pipeline: For each of nine subset-tissue groups, sequencing data from the five patients were pooled, and the groups were then compared using unsupervised clustering of TCR gene usage. The Morisita-Horn index was used to calculate repertoire similarity, with shared sequences weighted by how much each contributed to each repertoire. TCRdb reprocessing: public reads trimmed at Q25 with fastp, clones called with MiXCR, in-frame beta chains kept. Rows matching on CDR3 protein sequence are summarized as one entry with the most common DNA and genes. It is TCRdb's table, rather than the study itself, that gives the V and J calls and clone size. The sample includes 9,000 to 10,000 distinct CDR3 sequences, with 13% to 15% observed a single time. The top ten hold 2.5% to 4% of the sample.

Cells that were CD4+CD25+CD127-/low were the ones isolated as Tregs. Tregs, naive and memory CD4+ T cells from tumor, blood and ipsilateral draining lymph nodes of five or six breast cancer patients underwent full-length TCR alpha and beta sequencing. Ficoll density gradient centrifugation was used to isolate mononuclear cells from lymph nodes or from 50 ml of peripheral blood. FACS confirmed that the sorted cell populations were more than 90% pure. The sequencing input was Tregs sorted from blood. The TCR comes from a female donor with breast cancer. This chain is built from TRBV5-1 and TRBJ2-1; a stretch of 9 junction bases matches TRBD2. The CDR3 protein sequence reads: CASSFSAGGHSEQFF. Here is the DNA: TGCGCCAGCAGCTTTTCTGCGGGAGGGCATTCTGAGCAGTTCTTC.